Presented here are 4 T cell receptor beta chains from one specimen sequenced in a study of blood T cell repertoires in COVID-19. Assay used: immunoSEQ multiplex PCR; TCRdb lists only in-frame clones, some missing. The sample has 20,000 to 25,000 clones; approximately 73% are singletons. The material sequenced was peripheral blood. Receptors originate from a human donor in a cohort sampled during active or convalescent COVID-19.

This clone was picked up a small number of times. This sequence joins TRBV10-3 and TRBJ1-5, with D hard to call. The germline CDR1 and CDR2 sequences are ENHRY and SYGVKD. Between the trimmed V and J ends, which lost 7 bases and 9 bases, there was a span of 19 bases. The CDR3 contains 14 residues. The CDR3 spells CAITAGSPCRPQHF. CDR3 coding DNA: TGTGCCATCACGGCCGGGTCCCCGTGTCGGCCCCAGCATTTT.

In DNA, the CDR3 is TGTGCCAGCAGTTGGGCATTAAGGGGCGCGGATGAGCAGTACTTC. This sequence encodes CASSWALRGADEQYF. The V gene is TRBV6-5, the J gene TRBJ2-7; the D gene is possibly TRBD1 (5 bases). Germline-derived CDR1 and CDR2 are MNHEY and SVGAGI. V was cut by 4 bases and J by 7 bases, with 20 bases left in between. There are 15 residues in the CDR3.

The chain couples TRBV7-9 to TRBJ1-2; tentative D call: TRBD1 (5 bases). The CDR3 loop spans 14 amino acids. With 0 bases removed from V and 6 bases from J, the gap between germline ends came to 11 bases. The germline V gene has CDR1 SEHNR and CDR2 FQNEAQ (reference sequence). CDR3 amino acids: CASSLAGGSNGYTF. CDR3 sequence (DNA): TGTGCCAGCAGCTTAGCGGGGGGGTCGAATGGCTACACCTTC.

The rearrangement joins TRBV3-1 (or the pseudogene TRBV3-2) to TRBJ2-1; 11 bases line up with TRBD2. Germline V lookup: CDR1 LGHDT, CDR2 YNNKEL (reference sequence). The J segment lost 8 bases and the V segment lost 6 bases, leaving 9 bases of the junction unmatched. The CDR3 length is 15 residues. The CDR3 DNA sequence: TGTGCCAGCAGACTTAGCGGGGGGGCCATGGATGAGCAGTTCTTC. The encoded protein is CASRLSGGAMDEQFF.